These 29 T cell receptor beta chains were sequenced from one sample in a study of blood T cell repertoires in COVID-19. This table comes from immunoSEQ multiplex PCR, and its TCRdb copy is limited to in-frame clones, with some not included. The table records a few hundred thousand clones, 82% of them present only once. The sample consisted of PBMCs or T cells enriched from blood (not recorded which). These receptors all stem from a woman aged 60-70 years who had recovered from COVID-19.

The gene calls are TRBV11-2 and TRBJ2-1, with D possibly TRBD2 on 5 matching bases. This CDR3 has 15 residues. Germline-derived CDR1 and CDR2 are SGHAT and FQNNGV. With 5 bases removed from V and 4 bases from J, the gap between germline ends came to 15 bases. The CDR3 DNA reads TGTGCCAGCAGCAGATGGAGAGGGCGTTACAATGAGCAGTTCTTC. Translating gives CASSRWRGRYNEQFF. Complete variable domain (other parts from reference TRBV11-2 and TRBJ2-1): EAGVAQSPRYKIIEKRQSVAFWCNPISGHATLYWYQQILGQGPKLLIQFQNNGVVDDSQLPKDRFSAERLKGVDSTLKIQPAKLEDSAVYLCASSRWRGRYNEQFFGPGTRLTVL.

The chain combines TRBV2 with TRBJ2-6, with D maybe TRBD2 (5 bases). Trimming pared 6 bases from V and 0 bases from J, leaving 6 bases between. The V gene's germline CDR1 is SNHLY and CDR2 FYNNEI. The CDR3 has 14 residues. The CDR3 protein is CASREVSGANVLTF. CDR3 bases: TGTGCCAGCAGGGAGGTCTCTGGGGCCAACGTCCTGACTTTC.

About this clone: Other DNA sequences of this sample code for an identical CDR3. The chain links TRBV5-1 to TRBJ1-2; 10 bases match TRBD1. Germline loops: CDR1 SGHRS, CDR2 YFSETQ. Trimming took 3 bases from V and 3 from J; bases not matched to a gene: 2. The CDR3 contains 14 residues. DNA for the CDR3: TGCGCCAGCAGCTCCGGGACAGGGGACTATGGCTACACCTTC. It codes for CASSSGTGDYGYTF.

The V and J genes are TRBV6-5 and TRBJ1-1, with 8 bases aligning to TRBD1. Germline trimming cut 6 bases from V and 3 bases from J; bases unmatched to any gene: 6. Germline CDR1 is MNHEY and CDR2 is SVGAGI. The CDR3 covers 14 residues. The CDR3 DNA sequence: TGTGCCAGCAGCCTACAGGGGGGGGACACTGAAGCTTTCTTT. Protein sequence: CASSLQGGDTEAFF.

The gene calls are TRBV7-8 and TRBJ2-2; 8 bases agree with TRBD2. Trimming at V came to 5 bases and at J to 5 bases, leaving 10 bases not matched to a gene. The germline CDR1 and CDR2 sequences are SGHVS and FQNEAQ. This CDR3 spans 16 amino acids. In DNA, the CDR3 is TGTGCCAGCAGCATAAAAGCGGGAGAAAATACCGGGGAGCTGTTTTTT. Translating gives CASSIKAGENTGELFF.

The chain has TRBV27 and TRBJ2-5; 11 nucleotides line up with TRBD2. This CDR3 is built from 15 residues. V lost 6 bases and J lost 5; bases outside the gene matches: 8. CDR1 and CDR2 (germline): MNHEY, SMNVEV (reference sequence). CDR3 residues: CASSYLAGGFETQYF. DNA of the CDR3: TGTGCCAGCAGCTATTTAGCGGGGGGGTTTGAGACCCAGTACTTC.

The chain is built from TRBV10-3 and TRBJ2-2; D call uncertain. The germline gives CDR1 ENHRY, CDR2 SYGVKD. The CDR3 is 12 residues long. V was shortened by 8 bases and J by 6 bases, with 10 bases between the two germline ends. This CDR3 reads CAIFKQSGELFF. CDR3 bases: TGTGCCATCTTTAAACAGTCCGGGGAGCTGTTTTTT.

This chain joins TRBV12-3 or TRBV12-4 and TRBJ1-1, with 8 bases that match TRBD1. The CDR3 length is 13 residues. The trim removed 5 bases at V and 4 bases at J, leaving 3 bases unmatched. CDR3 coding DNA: TGTGCCAGCAGTCCGACAGGGGTCACTGAAGCTTTCTTT. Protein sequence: CASSPTGVTEAFF.

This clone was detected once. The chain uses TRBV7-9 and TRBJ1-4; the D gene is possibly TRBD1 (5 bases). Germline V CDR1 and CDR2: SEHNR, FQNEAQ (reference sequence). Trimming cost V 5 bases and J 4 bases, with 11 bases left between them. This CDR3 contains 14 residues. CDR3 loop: CASSLPGVNEKLFF. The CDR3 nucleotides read TGTGCCAGCAGCCTACCGGGGGTTAATGAAAAACTGTTTTTT.

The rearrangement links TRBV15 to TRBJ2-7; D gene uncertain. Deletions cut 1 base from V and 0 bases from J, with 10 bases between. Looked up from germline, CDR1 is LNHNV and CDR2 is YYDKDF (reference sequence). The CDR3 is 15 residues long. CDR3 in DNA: TGTGCCACCAGCAGAGGGTTGGGCAACTCCTACGAGCAGTACTTC. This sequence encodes CATSRGLGNSYEQYF.

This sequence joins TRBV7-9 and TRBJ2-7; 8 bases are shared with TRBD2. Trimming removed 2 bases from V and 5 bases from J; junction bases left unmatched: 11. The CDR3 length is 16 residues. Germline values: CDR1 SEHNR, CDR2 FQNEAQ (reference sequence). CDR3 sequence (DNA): TGTGCCAGCAGCTTAACTCTCGCAGCGGGGGCGGACGAGCAGTACTTC. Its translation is CASSLTLAAGADEQYF.

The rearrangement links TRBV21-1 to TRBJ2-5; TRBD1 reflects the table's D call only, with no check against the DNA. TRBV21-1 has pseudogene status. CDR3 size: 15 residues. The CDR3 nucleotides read TGTGCCAGCAGCAAGAAGGGGGCGGCTTTAGAGACCCAGTACTTC. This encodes CASSKKGAALETQYF.

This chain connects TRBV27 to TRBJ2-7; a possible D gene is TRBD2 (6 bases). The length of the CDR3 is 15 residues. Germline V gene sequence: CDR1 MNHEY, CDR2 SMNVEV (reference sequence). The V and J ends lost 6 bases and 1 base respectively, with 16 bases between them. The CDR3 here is CASRGGNVISYEQYF. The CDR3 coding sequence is TGTGCCAGCAGGGGGGGTAACGTAATTTCCTACGAGCAGTACTTC.

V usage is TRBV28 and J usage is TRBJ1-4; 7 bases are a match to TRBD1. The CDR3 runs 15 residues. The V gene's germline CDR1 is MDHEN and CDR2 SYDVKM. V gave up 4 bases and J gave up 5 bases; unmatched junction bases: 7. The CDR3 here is CASSSQGVPNEKLFF. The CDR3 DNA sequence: TGTGCCAGCAGTTCCCAGGGGGTACCCAATGAAAAACTGTTTTTT.

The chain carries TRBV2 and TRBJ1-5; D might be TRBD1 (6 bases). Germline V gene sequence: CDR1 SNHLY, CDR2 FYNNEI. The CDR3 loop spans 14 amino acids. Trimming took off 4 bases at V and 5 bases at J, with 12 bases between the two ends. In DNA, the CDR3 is TGTGCCAGCAGTGGGGACACAAAGCATCAGCCCCAGCATTTT. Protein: CASSGDTKHQPQHF.

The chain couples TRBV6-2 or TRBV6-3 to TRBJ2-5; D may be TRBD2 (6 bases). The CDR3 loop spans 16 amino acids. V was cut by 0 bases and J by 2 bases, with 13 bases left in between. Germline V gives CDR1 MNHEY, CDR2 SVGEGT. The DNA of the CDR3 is TGTGCCAGCAGTTACTCGAACGCCGGGGGACAAGAGACCCAGTACTTC. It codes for CASSYSNAGGQETQYF.

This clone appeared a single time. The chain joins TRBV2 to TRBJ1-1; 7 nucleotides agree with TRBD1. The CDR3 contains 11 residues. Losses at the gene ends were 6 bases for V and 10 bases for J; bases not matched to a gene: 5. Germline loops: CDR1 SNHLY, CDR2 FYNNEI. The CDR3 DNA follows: TGTGCCAGCAGGAATGGACAGGCAGCTTTCTTT. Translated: CASRNGQAAFF. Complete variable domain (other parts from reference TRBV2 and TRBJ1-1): EPEVTQTPSHQVTQMGQEVILRCVPISNHLYFYWYRQILGQKVEFLVSFYNNEISEKSEIFDDQFSVERPDGSNFTLKIRSTKLEDSAMYFCASRNGQAAFFGQGTRLTVV.

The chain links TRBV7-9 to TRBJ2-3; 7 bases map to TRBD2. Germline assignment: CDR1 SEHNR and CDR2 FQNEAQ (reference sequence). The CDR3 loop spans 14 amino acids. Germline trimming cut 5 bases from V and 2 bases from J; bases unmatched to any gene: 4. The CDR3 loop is CASSPRDYTDTQYF. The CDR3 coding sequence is TGTGCCAGCAGCCCCCGGGACTACACAGATACGCAGTATTTT.

CDR3 residues: CASREQGRTYGYTF. The CDR3, as DNA: TGTGCCAGCCGAGAACAGGGGCGCACCTATGGCTACACCTTC. This chain connects TRBV27 to TRBJ1-2; the match to TRBD1 covers 7 bases. Germline lookup yields CDR1 MNHEY and CDR2 SMNVEV (reference sequence). The CDR3 is 14 amino acids. V was pared by 8 bases and J by 4 bases, with 10 bases of the junction left unmatched.

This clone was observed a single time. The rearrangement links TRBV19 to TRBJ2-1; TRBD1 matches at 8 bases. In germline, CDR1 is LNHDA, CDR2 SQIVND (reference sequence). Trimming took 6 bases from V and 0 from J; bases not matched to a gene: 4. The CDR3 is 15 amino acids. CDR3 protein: CASSNTGGSYNEQFF. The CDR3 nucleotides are TGTGCCAGTAGCAATACAGGGGGCTCCTACAATGAGCAGTTCTTC.

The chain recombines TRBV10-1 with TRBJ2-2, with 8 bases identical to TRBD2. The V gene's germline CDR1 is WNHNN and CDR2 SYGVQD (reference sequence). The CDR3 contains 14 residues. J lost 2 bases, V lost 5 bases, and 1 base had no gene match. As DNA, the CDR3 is TGCGCCAGCAGTCTAGCGGGTAACACCGGGGAGCTGTTTTTT. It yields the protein CASSLAGNTGELFF.

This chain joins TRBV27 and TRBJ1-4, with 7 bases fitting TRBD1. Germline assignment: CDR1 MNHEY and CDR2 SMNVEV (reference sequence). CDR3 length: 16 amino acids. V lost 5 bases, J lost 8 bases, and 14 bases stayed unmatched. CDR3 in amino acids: CASSPRGQGGYEKLFF. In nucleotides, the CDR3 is TGTGCCAGCAGTCCCCGGGGGCAGGGGGGTTACGAAAAACTGTTTTTT.

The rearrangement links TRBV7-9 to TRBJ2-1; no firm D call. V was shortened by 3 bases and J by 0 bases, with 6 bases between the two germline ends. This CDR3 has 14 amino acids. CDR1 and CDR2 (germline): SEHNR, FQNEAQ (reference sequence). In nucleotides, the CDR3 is TGTGCCAGCAGCTTTTCTAGCTCCTACAATGAGCAGTTCTTC. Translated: CASSFSSSYNEQFF.

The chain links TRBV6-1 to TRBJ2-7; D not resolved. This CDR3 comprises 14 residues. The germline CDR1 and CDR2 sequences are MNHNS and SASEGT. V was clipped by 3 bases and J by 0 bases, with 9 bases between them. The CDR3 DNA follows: TGTGCCAGCAGTGAGTATATCTTCTCCTACGAGCAGTACTTC. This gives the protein CASSEYIFSYEQYF.

CDR3 nucleotides: TGTGCCAGCAGCTTACAGGGTTACCACGAGCAGTACTTC. This translates into CASSLQGYHEQYF. The V and J genes are TRBV11-3 and TRBJ2-7, with D perhaps TRBD1 (5 bases). Germline-derived CDR1 and CDR2 are SGHNT and YENEEA. This CDR3 has 13 residues. Trimming took 2 bases from V and 5 from J, leaving 10 bases between them.

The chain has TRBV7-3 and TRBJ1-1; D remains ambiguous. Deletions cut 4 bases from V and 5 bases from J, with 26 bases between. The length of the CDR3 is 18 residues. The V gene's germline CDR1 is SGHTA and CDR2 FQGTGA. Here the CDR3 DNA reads TGTGCCAGCAGCTCCGGTAGCGGTGAGGCCCAGGCAAGAACTGAAGCTTTCTTT. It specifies CASSSGSGEAQARTEAFF.

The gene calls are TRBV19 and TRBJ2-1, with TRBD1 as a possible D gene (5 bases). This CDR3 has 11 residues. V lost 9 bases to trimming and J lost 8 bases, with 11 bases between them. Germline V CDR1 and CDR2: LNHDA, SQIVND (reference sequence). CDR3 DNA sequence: TGTGCCAGCAGATGGGGCTATGAGCAGTTCTTC. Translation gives CASRWGYEQFF. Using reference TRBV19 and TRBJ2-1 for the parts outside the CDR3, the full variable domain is DGGITQSPKYLFRKEGQNVTLSCEQNLNHDAMYWYRQDPGQGLRLIYYSQIVNDFQKGDIAEGYSVSREKKESFPLTVTSAQKNPTAFYLCASRWGYEQFFGPGTRLTVL.

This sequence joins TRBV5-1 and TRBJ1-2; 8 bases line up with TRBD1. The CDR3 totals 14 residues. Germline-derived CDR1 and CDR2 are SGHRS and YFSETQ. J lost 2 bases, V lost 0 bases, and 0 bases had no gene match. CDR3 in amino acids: CASSLGQGNYGYTF. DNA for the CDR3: TGCGCCAGCAGCTTGGGACAGGGGAACTATGGCTACACCTTC.

In DNA, the CDR3 is TGTGCCAGCAGTGAAAGCAGGGTAGGTAGTCAGCCCCAGCATTTT. It specifies CASSESRVGSQPQHF. The V and J genes are TRBV2 and TRBJ1-5; D might be TRBD1 (5 bases). Germline CDR1 is SNHLY and CDR2 is FYNNEI. The CDR3 length is 15 residues. V lost 2 bases to trimming and J lost 6 bases, with 14 bases between them.